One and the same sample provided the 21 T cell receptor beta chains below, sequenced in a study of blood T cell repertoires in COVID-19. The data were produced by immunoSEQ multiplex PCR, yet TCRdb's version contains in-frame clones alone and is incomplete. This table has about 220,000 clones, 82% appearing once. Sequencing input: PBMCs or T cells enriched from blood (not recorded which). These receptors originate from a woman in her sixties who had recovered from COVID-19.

CDR3 region: CASSQDPNGRALGTGELFF. The CDR3 DNA sequence: TGCGCCAGCAGCCAGGACCCAAACGGGAGGGCCTTGGGCACCGGGGAGCTGTTTTTT. The chain recombines TRBV4-1 with TRBJ2-2; 8 positions agree with TRBD2. Germline V gene sequence: CDR1 MGHRA, CDR2 YSYEKL. The CDR3 totals 19 residues. Unmatched junction bases numbered 16, after V lost 3 bases and J lost 4 bases.

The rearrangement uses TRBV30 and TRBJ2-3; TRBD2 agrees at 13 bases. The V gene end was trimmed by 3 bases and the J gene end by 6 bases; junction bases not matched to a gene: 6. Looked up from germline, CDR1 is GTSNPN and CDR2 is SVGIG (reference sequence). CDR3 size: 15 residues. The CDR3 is CAWSGLAGVRDTQYF. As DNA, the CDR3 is TGTGCCTGGAGCGGACTAGCGGGAGTGAGGGATACGCAGTATTTT. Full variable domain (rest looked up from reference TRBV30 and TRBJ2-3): SQTIHQWPATLVQPVGSPLSLECTVEGTSNPNLYWYRQAAGRGLQLLFYSVGIGQISSEVPQNLSASRPQDRQFILSSKKLLLSDSGFYLCAWSGLAGVRDTQYFGPGTRLTVL.

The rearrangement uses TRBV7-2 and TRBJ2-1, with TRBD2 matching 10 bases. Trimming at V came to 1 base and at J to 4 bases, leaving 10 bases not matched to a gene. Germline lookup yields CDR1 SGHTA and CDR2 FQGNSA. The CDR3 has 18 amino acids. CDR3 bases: TGTGCCAGCAGCTTAGTGGGGTCTAGCGGGGGCTCTTACAATGAGCAGTTCTTC. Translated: CASSLVGSSGGSYNEQFF.

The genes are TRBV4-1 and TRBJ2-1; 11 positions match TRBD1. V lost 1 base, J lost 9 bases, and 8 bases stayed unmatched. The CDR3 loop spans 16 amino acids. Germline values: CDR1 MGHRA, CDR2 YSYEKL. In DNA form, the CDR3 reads TGCGCCAGCAGCCAAGTGGGGGACAGGGGGGACGGTGAGCAGTTCTTC. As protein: CASSQVGDRGDGEQFF.

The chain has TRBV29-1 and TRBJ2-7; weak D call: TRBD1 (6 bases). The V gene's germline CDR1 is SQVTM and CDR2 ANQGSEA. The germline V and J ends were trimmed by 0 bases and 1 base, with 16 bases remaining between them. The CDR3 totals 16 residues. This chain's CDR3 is CSVEERGHLRSYEQYF. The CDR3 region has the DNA TGCAGCGTTGAAGAGAGGGGACACTTACGGTCCTACGAGCAGTACTTC.

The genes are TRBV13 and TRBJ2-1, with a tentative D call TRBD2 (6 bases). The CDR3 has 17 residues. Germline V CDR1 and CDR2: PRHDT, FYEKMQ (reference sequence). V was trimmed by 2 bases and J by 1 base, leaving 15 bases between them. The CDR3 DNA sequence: TGTGCCAGCAGCTTAAGCCTTGGGAGGAGTTCCTACAATGAGCAGTTCTTC. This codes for CASSLSLGRSSYNEQFF.

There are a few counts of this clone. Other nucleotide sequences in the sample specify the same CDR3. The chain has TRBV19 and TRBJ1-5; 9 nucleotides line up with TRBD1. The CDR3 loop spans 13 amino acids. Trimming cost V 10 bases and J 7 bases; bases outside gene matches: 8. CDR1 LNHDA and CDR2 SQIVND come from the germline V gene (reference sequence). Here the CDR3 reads CATEDRGGQPQHF. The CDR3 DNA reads TGTGCCACCGAGGACAGGGGCGGGCAGCCCCAGCATTTT.

CDR3 amino acids: CASSYGSLNTEAFF. Here the CDR3 DNA reads TGTGCCAGCAGTTACGGCAGTTTGAACACTGAAGCTTTCTTT. The chain uses TRBV6-5 and TRBJ1-1; no definite D call. The V end lost 2 bases, the J end lost 0 bases, and 7 bases lay between the germline ends. The length of the CDR3 is 14 residues. Germline V gives CDR1 MNHEY, CDR2 SVGAGI.

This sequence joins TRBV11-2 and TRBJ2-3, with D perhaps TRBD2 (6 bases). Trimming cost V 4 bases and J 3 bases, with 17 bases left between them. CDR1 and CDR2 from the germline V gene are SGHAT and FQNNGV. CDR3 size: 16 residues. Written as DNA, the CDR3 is TGTGCCAGCAGCTCGAGTTCTCTTGCGGGGACAGATACGCAGTATTTT. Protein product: CASSSSSLAGTDTQYF. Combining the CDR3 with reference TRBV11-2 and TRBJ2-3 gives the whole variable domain EAGVAQSPRYKIIEKRQSVAFWCNPISGHATLYWYQQILGQGPKLLIQFQNNGVVDDSQLPKDRFSAERLKGVDSTLKIQPAKLEDSAVYLCASSSSSLAGTDTQYFGPGTRLTVL.

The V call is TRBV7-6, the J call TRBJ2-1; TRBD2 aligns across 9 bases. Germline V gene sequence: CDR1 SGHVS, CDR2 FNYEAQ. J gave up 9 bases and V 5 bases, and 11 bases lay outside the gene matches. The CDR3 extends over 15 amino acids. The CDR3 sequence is CASSPGLAGDGEQFF. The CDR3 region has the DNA TGTGCCAGCAGCCCCGGTTTAGCGGGAGACGGTGAGCAGTTCTTC.

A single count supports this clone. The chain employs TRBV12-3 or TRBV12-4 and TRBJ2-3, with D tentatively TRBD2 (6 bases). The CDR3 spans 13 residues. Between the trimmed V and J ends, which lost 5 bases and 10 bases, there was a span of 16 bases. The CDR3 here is CASSPGLGEAQYF. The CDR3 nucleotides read TGTGCCAGCAGTCCGGGACTCGGGGAGGCGCAGTATTTT.

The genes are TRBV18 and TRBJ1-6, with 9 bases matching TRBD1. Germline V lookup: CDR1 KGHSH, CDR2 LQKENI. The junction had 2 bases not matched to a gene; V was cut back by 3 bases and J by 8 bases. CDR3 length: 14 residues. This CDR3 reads CASSPRQGDSPLHF. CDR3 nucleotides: TGTGCCAGCTCACCCAGACAGGGGGATTCACCCCTCCACTTT.

CDR3 bases: TGTGCCAGCACATTAGGACAGGCTAACTATGGCTACACCTTC. Encoded protein: CASTLGQANYGYTF. V gene TRBV2 combines with J gene TRBJ1-2; 7 nucleotides align to TRBD1. The J segment lost 0 bases and the V segment lost 7 bases, leaving 5 bases of the junction unmatched. Germline V gene lookup returns CDR1 SNHLY and CDR2 FYNNEI. This CDR3 spans 14 amino acids. The whole variable domain, remainder taken from reference TRBV2 and TRBJ1-2, is EPEVTQTPSHQVTQMGQEVILRCVPISNHLYFYWYRQILGQKVEFLVSFYNNEISEKSEIFDDQFSVERPDGSNFTLKIRSTKLEDSAMYFCASTLGQANYGYTFGSGTRLTVV.

The CDR3 reads CASSASGQGTEAFF. The CDR3 DNA reads TGCGCCAGCAGCGCTTCGGGACAGGGCACTGAAGCTTTCTTT. The chain has TRBV5-1 and TRBJ1-1, with TRBD1 identical over 9 bases. This CDR3 has 14 amino acids. Germline V gene data show CDR1 as SGHRS and CDR2 as YFSETQ. Trimming took 4 bases from V and 4 from J; bases not matched to a gene: 5.

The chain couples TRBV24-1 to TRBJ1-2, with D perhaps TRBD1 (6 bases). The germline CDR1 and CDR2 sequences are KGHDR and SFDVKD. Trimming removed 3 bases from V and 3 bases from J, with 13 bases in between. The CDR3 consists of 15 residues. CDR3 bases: TGTGCCACCAGTGATACACTGGACAGCGACTATGGCTACACCTTC. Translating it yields CATSDTLDSDYGYTF.

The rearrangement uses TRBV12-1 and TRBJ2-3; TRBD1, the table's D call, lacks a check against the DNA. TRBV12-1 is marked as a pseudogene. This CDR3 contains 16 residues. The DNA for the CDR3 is TGTGCCAGCAGCTTTCGTACAGGGTTCAGCACAGATACGCAGTATTTT. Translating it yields CASSFRTGFSTDTQYF.

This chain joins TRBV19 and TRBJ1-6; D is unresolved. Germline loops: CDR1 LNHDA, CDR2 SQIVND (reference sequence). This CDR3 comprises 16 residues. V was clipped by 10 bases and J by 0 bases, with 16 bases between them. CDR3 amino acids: CATTRKRFSYNSPLHF. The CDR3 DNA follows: TGTGCCACCACTAGGAAGAGATTCTCCTATAATTCACCCCTCCACTTT.

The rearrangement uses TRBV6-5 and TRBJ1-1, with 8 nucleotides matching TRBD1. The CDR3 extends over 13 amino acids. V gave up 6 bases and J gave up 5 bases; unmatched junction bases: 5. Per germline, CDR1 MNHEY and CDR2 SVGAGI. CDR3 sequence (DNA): TGTGCCAGCAGACTACAGGGGGGAACTGAAGCTTTCTTT. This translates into CASRLQGGTEAFF.

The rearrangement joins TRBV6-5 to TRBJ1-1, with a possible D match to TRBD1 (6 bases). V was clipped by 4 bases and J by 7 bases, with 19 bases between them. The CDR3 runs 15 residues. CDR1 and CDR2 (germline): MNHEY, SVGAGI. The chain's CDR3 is CASSSVGGAGGEAFF. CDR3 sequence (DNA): TGTGCCAGCAGTTCCGTGGGGGGGGCGGGAGGTGAAGCTTTCTTT.

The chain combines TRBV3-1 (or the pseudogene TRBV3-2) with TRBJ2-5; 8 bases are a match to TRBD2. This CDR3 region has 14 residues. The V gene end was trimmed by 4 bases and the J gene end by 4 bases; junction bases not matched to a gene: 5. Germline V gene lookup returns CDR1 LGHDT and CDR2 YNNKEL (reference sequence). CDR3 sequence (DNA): TGTGCCAGCAGCCCGGGGGGGCCCCCAGAGACCCAGTACTTC. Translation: CASSPGGPPETQYF.

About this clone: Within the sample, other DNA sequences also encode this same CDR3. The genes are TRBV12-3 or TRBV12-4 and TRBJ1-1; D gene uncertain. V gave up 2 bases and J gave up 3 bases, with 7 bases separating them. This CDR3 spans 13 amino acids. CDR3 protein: CASSLSGDTEAFF. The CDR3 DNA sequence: TGTGCCAGCAGTTTATCAGGTGACACTGAAGCTTTCTTT.